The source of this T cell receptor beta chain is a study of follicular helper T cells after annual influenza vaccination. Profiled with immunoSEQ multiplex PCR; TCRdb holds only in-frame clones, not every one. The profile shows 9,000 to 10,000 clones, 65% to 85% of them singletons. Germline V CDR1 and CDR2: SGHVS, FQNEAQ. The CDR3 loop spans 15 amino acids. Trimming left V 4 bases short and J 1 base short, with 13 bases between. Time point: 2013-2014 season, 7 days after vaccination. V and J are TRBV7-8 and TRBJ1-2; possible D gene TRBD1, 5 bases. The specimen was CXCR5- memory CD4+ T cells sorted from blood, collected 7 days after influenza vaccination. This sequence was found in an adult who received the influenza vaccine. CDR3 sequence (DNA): TGTGCCAGCAGCTCTTGGGGGGGACTTAACTATGGCTACACCTTC. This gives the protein CASSSWGGLNYGYTF.